This is a list of T cell receptor beta chains from one sample in a study of beta chain features in type 1 diabetes. Only in-frame clones appear in the TCRdb table, and some are missing; sequencing was by immunoSEQ multiplex PCR. The table lists about 270,000 clones, about 13% of them singletons. The specimen sequenced was naive CD4+ T cells from blood. The receptor source for this set is a man aged 30 to 45 with type 1 diabetes. The CDR3 runs from the conserved cysteine through the conserved F or W. Each record gives: D gene, V gene, clone size, CDR3 length, J gene, CDR3 protein, CDR3 DNA. D genes are given only for firm matches. A row's size may be missing; if present it is once, few, many or a size class.

-	TRBV10-3	-	14	TRBJ2-2	CAATTSTNTGELFF	TGTGCCGCCACAACCAGTACGAACACCGGGGAGCTGTTTTTT
TRBD2	TRBV4-1	-	16	TRBJ2-3	CASSRGLAPFTDTQYF	TGCGCCAGCAGCCGTGGACTAGCGCCGTTCACAGATACGCAGTATTTT
TRBD1	TRBV7-2	few	15	TRBJ1-4	CASSSQGALGEKLFF	TGTGCCAGCAGCTCTCAGGGGGCGCTGGGTGAAAAACTGTTTTTT
-	TRBV7-8	-	12	TRBJ1-2	CASSSQGSGYTF	TGTGCCAGCAGCTCCCAGGGGAGTGGCTACACCTTC
-	TRBV27	few	14	TRBJ2-7	CASSFRGPPYEQYF	TGTGCCAGCAGTTTCAGGGGCCCTCCCTACGAGCAGTACTTC
-	TRBV5-1	few	14	TRBJ2-5	CASSSDRPGETQYF	TGCGCCAGCAGCTCGGACAGACCTGGAGAGACCCAGTACTTC
-	TRBV27	few	14	TRBJ2-7	CASSPPGYLRGQYF	TGTGCCAGCAGCCCCCCGGGATATCTACGAGGGCAGTACTTC
TRBD2	TRBV13	few	13	TRBJ2-3	CASSATSPNTQYF	TGTGCCAGCAGCGCGACTAGCCCAAATACGCAGTATTTT
-	TRBV15	few	15	TRBJ2-2	CATSRRAGPTGELFF	TGTGCCACCAGCCGTAGGGCAGGGCCGACCGGGGAGCTGTTTTTT
-	TRBV10-3	-	17	TRBJ2-4	CAISESLAARAKNIQYF	TGTGCCATCAGTGAGTCTTTAGCGGCCCGAGCCAAAAACATTCAGTACTTC
TRBD1	TRBV14	few	16	TRBJ1-1	CASSQGWTGQNTEAFF	TGTGCCAGCAGCCAAGGGTGGACAGGCCAGAACACTGAAGCTTTCTTT
-	TRBV6-5	-	14	TRBJ2-5	CASSYVGSGETQYF	TGTGCCAGCAGTTACGTGGGTTCGGGTGAGACCCAGTACTTC
TRBD1	TRBV9	-	17	TRBJ2-6	CASSVGDRVSGANVLTF	TGTGCCAGCAGCGTAGGGGACAGAGTCTCTGGGGCCAACGTCCTGACTTTC
TRBD1	TRBV28	-	15	TRBJ1-3	CASSFGDRDVNTIYF	TGTGCCAGCAGTTTCGGCGACAGGGACGTAAACACCATATATTTT
TRBD2	TRBV27	-	15	TRBJ2-7	CASSRSGAAAYEQYF	TGTGCCAGCTCCCGAAGCGGGGCGGCGGCCTACGAGCAGTACTTC
TRBD2	TRBV7-3	-	16	TRBJ2-3	CASSPGLAGAHHTQYF	TGTGCCAGCAGCCCGGGACTAGCGGGAGCGCACCATACGCAGTATTTT
-	TRBV18	-	14	TRBJ1-5	CASSPPYSNQPQHF	TGTGCCAGCTCACCACCCTATAGCAATCAGCCCCAGCATTTT
TRBD1	TRBV11-1	-	14	TRBJ2-4	CASSGLGQGNIQYF	TGTGCCAGCAGCGGCCTCGGACAGGGGAACATTCAGTACTTC
TRBD1	TRBV27	-	15	TRBJ2-2	CASSSIGTGVGELFF	TGTGCCAGCAGCAGCATAGGGACAGGGGTCGGGGAGCTGTTTTTT
-	TRBV11-2	few	13	TRBJ2-3	CASSLTSTDTQYF	TGTGCCAGCAGCCTAACTAGCACAGATACGCAGTATTTT
-	TRBV5-4	-	14	TRBJ2-7	CASSLANYPWQQYF	TGTGCCAGCAGCTTGGCAAACTACCCTTGGCAGCAGTACTTC
-	TRBV6-5	-	11	TRBJ2-1	CASSPGDEQFF	TGTGCCAGCAGCCCGGGTGATGAGCAGTTCTTC